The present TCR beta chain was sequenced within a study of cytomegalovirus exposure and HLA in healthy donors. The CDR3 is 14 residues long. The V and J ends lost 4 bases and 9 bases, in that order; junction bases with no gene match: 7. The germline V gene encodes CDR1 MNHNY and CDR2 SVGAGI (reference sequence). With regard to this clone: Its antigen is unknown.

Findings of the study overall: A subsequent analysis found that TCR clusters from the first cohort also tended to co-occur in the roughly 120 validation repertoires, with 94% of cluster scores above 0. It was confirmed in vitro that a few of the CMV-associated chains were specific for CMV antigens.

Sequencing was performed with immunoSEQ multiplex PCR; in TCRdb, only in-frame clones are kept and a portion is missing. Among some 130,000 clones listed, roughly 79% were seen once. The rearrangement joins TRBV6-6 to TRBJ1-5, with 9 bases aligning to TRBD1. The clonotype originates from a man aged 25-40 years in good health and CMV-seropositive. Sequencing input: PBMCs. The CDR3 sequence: CASSFRTGEGPQHF. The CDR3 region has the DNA TGTGCCAGCAGTTTCAGGACAGGGGAAGGGCCCCAGCATTTT.